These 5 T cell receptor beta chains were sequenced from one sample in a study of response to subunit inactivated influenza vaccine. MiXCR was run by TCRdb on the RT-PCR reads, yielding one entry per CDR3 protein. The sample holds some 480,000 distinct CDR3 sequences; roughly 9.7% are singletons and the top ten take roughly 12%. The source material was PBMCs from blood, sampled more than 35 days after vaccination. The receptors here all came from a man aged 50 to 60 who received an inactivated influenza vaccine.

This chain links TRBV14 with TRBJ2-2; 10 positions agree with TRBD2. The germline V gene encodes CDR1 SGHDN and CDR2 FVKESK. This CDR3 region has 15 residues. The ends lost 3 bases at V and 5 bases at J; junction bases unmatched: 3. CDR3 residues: CASSHLAGATGELFF. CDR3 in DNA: TGTGCCAGCAGCCACCTAGCGGGAGCTACCGGGGAGCTGTTTTTT.

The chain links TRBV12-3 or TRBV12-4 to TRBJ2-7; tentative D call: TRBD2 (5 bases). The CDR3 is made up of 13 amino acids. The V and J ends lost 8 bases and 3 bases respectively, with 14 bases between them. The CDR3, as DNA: TGTGCCAGCGCTAGGACGGGGAACTACGAGCAGTACTTC. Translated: CASARTGNYEQYF.

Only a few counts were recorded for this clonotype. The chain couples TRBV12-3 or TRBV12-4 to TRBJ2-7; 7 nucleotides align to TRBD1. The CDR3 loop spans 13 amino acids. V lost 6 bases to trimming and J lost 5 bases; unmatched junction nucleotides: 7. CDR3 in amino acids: CASRLTGSHEQYF. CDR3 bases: TGTGCCAGCAGACTGACAGGGAGCCACGAGCAGTACTTC.

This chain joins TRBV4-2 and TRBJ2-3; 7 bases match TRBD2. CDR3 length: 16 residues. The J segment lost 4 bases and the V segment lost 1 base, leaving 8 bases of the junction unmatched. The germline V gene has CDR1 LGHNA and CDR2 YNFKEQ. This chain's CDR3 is CASSQGGAGNSDTQYF. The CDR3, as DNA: TGTGCCAGCAGCCAAGGCGGAGCGGGAAACTCAGATACGCAGTATTTT.

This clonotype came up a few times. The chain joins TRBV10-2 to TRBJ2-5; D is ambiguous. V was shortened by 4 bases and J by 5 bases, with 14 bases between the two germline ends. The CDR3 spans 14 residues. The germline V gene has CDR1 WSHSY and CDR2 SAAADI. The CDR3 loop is CASSVPSSRETQYF. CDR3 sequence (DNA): TGCGCCAGCAGTGTCCCTTCTAGTCGGGAGACCCAGTACTTC.